The entry below describes one T cell receptor beta chain. This entry belongs to a study of blood T cell repertoires in COVID-19. Using immunoSEQ multiplex PCR, the repertoire was profiled, and TCRdb retains in-frame clones only, with some absent. The table has 300,000 to 350,000 clones, roughly 89% seen once. The CDR3 is made up of 15 amino acids. Trimming removed 5 bases at V and 1 base at J, with 14 bases between. Germline V lookup: CDR1 SEHNR, CDR2 FQNEAQ (reference sequence). The rearrangement joins TRBV7-9 to TRBJ1-2; weak D call: TRBD1 (6 bases). The sequenced sample was peripheral blood. This TCR came from a woman aged 18-29 years who had recovered from COVID-19. The CDR3 DNA follows: TGTGCCAGCAGCCGGACGGACAGCTATAACTATGGCTACACCTTC. This codes for CASSRTDSYNYGYTF.